This T cell receptor beta chain comes out of a study of spatial heterogeneity in lung cancer. CDR1 and CDR2 (germline): SQVTM, ANQGSEA. The CDR3 consists of 11 residues. Trimming took 1 base from V and 8 from J, leaving 8 bases between them. TCRdb re-called the 5' RACE reads with MiXCR, one entry per CDR3 protein. The data contain 50,000 to 60,000 distinct CDR3 sequences, less than 9% of them singletons. At least ten counts were recorded for this clonotype. Described time point: blood at routine non-recurrence follow-up after resection. Unsorted whole RNA samples from tumor, nontumor lung or frozen PBMC were sequenced.

The chain carries TRBV29-1 and TRBJ1-1; D unclear. The starting material was PBMCs, obtained at follow-up. The sequence derives from a female donor with early-stage non-small cell lung cancer. The CDR3 region is CSVEAGKEAFF. The DNA of the CDR3 is TGCAGCGTTGAAGCTGGGAAAGAAGCTTTCTTT.